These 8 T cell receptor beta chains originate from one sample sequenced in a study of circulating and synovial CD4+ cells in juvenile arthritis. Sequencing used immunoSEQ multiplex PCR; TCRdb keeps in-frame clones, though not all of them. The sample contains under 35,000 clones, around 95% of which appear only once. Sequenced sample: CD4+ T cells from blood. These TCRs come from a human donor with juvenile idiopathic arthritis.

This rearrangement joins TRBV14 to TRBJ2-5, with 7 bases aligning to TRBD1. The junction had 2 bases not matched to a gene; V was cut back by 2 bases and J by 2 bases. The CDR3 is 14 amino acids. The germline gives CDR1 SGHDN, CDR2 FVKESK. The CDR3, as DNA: TGTGCCAGCAGCCAAAACAGGGGACAAGAGACCCAGTACTTC. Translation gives CASSQNRGQETQYF.

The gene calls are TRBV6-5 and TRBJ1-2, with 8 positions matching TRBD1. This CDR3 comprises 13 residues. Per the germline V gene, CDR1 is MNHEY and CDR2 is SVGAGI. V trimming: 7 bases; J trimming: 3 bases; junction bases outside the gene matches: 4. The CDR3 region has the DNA TGTGCCAGCAACATACAGGGGGACTATGGCTACACCTTC. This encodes CASNIQGDYGYTF.

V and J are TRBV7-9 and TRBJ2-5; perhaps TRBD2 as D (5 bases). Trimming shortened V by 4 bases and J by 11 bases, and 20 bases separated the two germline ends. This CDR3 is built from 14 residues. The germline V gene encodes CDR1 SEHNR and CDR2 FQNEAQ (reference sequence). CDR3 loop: CASSSPPLREQQYF. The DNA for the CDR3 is TGTGCCAGCAGCTCCCCCCCTCTTAGGGAGCAGCAGTACTTC.

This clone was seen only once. The CDR3 is CASSGLADNEQFF. As DNA, the CDR3 is TGTGCCAGCAGCGGACTAGCAGACAATGAGCAGTTCTTC. V usage is TRBV2 and J usage is TRBJ2-1, with 8 bases identical to TRBD2. The V segment lost 6 bases and the J segment 5 bases; nucleotides outside the gene matches: 3. Germline values: CDR1 SNHLY, CDR2 FYNNEI. This CDR3 comprises 13 residues. Full variable domain (missing parts from reference TRBV2 and TRBJ2-1): EPEVTQTPSHQVTQMGQEVILRCVPISNHLYFYWYRQILGQKVEFLVSFYNNEISEKSEIFDDQFSVERPDGSNFTLKIRSTKLEDSAMYFCASSGLADNEQFFGPGTRLTVL.

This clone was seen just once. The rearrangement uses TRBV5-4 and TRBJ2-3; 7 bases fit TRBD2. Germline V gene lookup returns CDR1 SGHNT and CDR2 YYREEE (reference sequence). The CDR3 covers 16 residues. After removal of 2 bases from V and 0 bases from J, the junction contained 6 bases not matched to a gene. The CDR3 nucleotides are TGTGCCAGCAGCTTTGGGTGGCGGGGGAGCACAGATACGCAGTATTTT. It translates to CASSFGWRGSTDTQYF.

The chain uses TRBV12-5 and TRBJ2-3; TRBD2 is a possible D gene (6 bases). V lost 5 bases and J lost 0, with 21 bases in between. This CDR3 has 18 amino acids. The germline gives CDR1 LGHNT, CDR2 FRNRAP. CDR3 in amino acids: CASGTTRSRGASTDTQYF. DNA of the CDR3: TGTGCTAGTGGTACCACCCGGTCCCGCGGGGCTAGCACAGATACGCAGTATTTT.

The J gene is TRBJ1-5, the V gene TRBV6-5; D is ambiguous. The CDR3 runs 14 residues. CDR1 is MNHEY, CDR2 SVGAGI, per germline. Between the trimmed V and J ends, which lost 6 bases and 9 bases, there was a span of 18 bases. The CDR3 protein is CASRFRHDGWPQHF. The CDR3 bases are TGTGCCAGCAGATTCCGACACGACGGATGGCCCCAGCATTTT.

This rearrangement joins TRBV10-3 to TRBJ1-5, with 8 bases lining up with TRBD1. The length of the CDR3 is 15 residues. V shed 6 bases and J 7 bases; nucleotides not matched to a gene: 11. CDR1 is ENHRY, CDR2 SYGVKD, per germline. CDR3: CAISRDSGGGQPQHF. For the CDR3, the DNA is TGTGCCATCAGCCGGGACTCAGGGGGCGGACAGCCCCAGCATTTT.